This TCR beta chain was identified during a study of identical twins. TCRdb recomputed calls from the 5' RACE reads with MiXCR, one row per CDR3 protein. Counted here are some 210,000 distinct CDR3 sequences, less than 20% occurring once; the ten biggest clones make up 40%. Trimming took off 0 bases at V and 7 bases at J, with 16 bases between the two ends. Germline CDR1 and CDR2: SGHKS and YYEKEE (reference sequence). This CDR3 spans 15 amino acids. The donors were all healthy and Caucasian. These same records also appear under a second study, on T cells expressing NK-cell markers. Per that paper: In several experiments, sorting was restricted to alpha-beta TCR T cells by an anti-gamma-delta TCR antibody. In 5 to 7 donors, dominant CD3+CD56+NKG2C+ clones formed about 1.0-8% of CD8+ cells.

The sequenced sample was CD8+ T cells sorted from blood. This sequence joins TRBV5-5 and TRBJ1-2; TRBD1 might be the D (6 bases). The source is a young woman in good health. CDR3 sequence reads: CASSLGRGPLGGYTF. In DNA, the CDR3 is TGTGCCAGCAGCTTGGGGCGGGGGCCCCTCGGTGGCTACACCTTC.